This T cell receptor (beta chain) was documented in a study of shared clonotypes between healthy human individuals. The repertoire was sequenced with immunoSEQ multiplex PCR; TCRdb's copy has only in-frame clones and lacks some. The sample includes about 2.3 million clones, under 95% of them seen just once. Sequenced: naive CD4+ T cells from PBMCs. Subset indicated: CD45RA+ positively selected. This clonotype was obtained from a man between 18 and 29 years old in good health. Some clones in this sample may be carry-over from other donors' samples.

The CDR3 DNA reads as TGCAGCGTTGTGGATCTCAGGGATTCCGCAACTAATGAAAAACTGTTTTTT. As protein: CSVVDLRDSATNEKLFF. The rearrangement uses TRBV29-1 and TRBJ1-4; a possible D gene is TRBD1 (5 bases). Trimming took 4 bases from V and 0 from J, leaving 18 bases between them. The CDR3 runs 17 residues. Germline CDR1 reads SQVTM; CDR2 reads ANQGSEA.